The rows below give T cell receptor beta chains drawn from one sample of a study of T cell repertoires in cytomegalovirus infection. Antigens for these TCRs are unknown. TCRdb independently ran MiXCR on the reads; one entry per CDR3 protein. The sample carries around 540,000 distinct CDR3 sequences, roughly a third recorded once. Specimen: cultured PBMCs, collected from culture after CMV antigen stimulation. The receptors originated from a human donor in good health (CMV status not recorded). Some clones in this sample may be carry-over from other donors' samples. Each CDR3 is given with its conserved first and last residue. The D gene is left open where the match is weak. A clone size is listed for some rows: how often the clone was seen (once, few, many), or a class if it is expanded.

-,TRBV3-1,TRBJ2-6,-,CASSLMTGSGANVLTF,TGTGCCAGCAGCCTAATGACAGGATCTGGGGCCAACGTCCTGACTTTC
-,TRBV28,TRBJ2-7,TRBD1,CASSLGGQGASEQYF,TGTGCCAGCAGTTTGGGTGGCCAGGGGGCGAGCGAGCAGTACTTC
few,TRBV10-3,TRBJ2-5,TRBD2,CAIGLAGAETQYF,TGTGCCATAGGACTAGCGGGAGCGGAGACCCAGTACTTC
-,TRBV7-9,TRBJ2-5,TRBD2,CASRSGLAGVSGETQYF,TGTGCCAGCAGGTCCGGACTAGCGGGAGTGTCAGGAGAGACCCAGTACTTC
-,TRBV27,TRBJ1-5,-,CASSPRIGGQPQHF,TGTGCCAGCAGTCCCCGGATAGGCGGTCAGCCCCAGCATTTT
-,TRBV15,TRBJ2-1,-,CATSRGSYNEQFF,TGTGCCACCAGCAGAGGATCCTACAATGAGCAGTTCTTC
-,TRBV27,TRBJ1-5,-,CASSPRSVSASYSNQPQHF,TGTGCCAGCAGTCCCCGAAGTGTGTCAGCAAGTTATAGCAATCAGCCCCAGCATTTT
few,TRBV10-1,TRBJ1-1,TRBD1,CASSGNRDRETEAFF,TGCGCCAGCAGTGGGAACCGGGACAGGGAGACTGAAGCTTTCTTT
few,TRBV5-6,TRBJ2-7,TRBD1,CASSLGGGGPYEQYF,TGTGCCAGCAGCTTGGGAGGGGGCGGCCCCTACGAGCAGTACTTC
few,TRBV20-1,TRBJ1-3,-,CSARDWGGPGGNTIYF,TGCAGTGCTAGAGATTGGGGGGGGCCTGGTGGAAACACCATATATTTT
few,TRBV7-2,TRBJ2-1,TRBD2,CASSGLAAYNEQFF,TGTGCCAGCAGCGGACTAGCGGCATACAATGAGCAGTTCTTC
few,TRBV7-3,TRBJ2-3,-,CASSLDQGADTQYF,TGTGCCAGCAGCTTAGATCAGGGCGCAGATACGCAGTATTTT
-,TRBV7-8,TRBJ2-2,-,CASSFRRDGTGELFF,TGTGCCAGCAGCTTTAGGAGGGACGGCACCGGGGAGCTGTTTTTT
-,TRBV12-5,TRBJ1-2,-,CASGLKVGGRRDGYTF,TGTGCTAGTGGTTTGAAGGTTGGGGGGCGGAGAGATGGCTACACCTTC
-,TRBV12-3/TRBV12-4,TRBJ1-2,-,CASSLNGYTF,TGTGCCAGCAGTTTAAATGGCTACACCTTC
few,TRBV4-3,TRBJ2-7,TRBD2,CASSQDMSGRANEQYF,TGCGCCAGCAGCCAAGATATGAGCGGGAGGGCGAACGAGCAGTACTTC
-,TRBV30,TRBJ1-3,TRBD1,CAWSATGQGLVSGNTIYF,TGTGCCTGGAGTGCGACGGGACAGGGCCTTGTCTCTGGAAACACCATATATTTT
few,TRBV7-4,TRBJ1-5,TRBD1,CASSSTGTGGNQPQHF,TGTGCCAGCAGCTCCACCGGGACAGGGGGCAATCAGCCCCAGCATTTT
once,TRBV29-1,TRBJ2-1,-,CSVGIEPQFF,TGCAGCGTTGGGATCGAGCCGCAGTTCTTC
few,TRBV7-2,TRBJ2-1,TRBD2,CASSSTSGSSYNEQFF,TGTGCCAGCAGCTCCACTAGCGGGAGCTCCTACAATGAGCAGTTCTTC
-,TRBV20-1,TRBJ1-4,TRBD1,CSARDSRGEKLFF,TGCAGTGCTAGAGATTCCAGGGGGGAAAAACTGTTTTTT
once,TRBV14,TRBJ2-1,-,CASSQERYWDNEQFF,TGTGCCAGCAGCCAAGAAAGATACTGGGACAATGAGCAGTTCTTC
-,TRBV7-2,TRBJ2-2,TRBD1,CASTRTGFPGELFF,TGTGCCAGCACCAGGACAGGCTTCCCCGGGGAGCTGTTTTTT
-,TRBV28,TRBJ1-1,TRBD1,CASARDSENTEAFF,TGTGCCAGCGCGAGGGACAGCGAGAACACTGAAGCTTTCTTT
-,TRBV7-2,TRBJ2-2,TRBD2,CASSLVGLGGSRTGELFF,TGTGCCAGCAGCTTAGTCGGTTTGGGCGGGAGCCGAACCGGGGAGCTGTTTTTT
-,TRBV7-2,TRBJ2-7,-,CASSFQGSYEQYF,TGTGCCAGCAGCTTTCAGGGATCCTACGAGCAGTACTTC
-,TRBV9,TRBJ2-3,TRBD2,CASSVDPLAGALDTQYF,TGTGCCAGCAGCGTCGACCCCCTAGCGGGAGCACTAGATACGCAGTATTTT
-,TRBV6-1,TRBJ2-7,-,CASSEGVAVSYEQYF,TGTGCCAGCAGTGAAGGGGTAGCGGTGAGCTACGAGCAGTACTTC
-,TRBV19,TRBJ2-2,-,CASSIIDSLYTGELFF,TGTGCCAGTAGTATCATTGACTCACTCTACACCGGGGAGCTGTTTTTT
many,TRBV7-2,TRBJ2-7,-,CASSSPPYEQYF,TGTGCCAGCAGCTCCCCTCCCTACGAGCAGTACTTC
-,TRBV7-2,TRBJ1-1,-,CASSAHPEAEAFF,TGTGCCAGCAGCGCCCATCCTGAGGCTGAAGCTTTCTTT
-,TRBV6-2/TRBV6-3,TRBJ1-2,-,CASTRTTVYGYTF,TGTGCCAGCACCAGGACAACAGTCTATGGCTACACCTTC
-,TRBV5-1,TRBJ1-4,TRBD1,CASSLDQGAGEKLFF,TGCGCCAGCAGCTTGGATCAGGGGGCGGGAGAAAAACTGTTTTTT
-,TRBV9,TRBJ2-7,-,CASSVAPEQYF,TGTGCCAGCAGCGTAGCCCCCGAGCAGTACTTC
-,TRBV20-1,TRBJ2-7,TRBD2,CSALAGVYEQYF,TGCAGTGCGTTAGCGGGAGTGTACGAGCAGTACTTC
-,TRBV20-1,TRBJ2-3,TRBD2,CSARVLSGRRTDTQYF,TGCAGTGCTAGAGTCCTTAGCGGGAGAAGGACAGATACGCAGTATTTT
few,TRBV4-3,TRBJ1-4,TRBD1,CASSQDGPGTGGEKLFF,TGCGCCAGCAGCCAAGATGGCCCTGGGACAGGGGGCGAAAAACTGTTTTTT
few,TRBV28,TRBJ2-1,-,CASSLYGGGGYNEQFF,TGTGCCAGCAGTTTATATGGGGGAGGGGGTTACAATGAGCAGTTCTTC
-,TRBV12-3/TRBV12-4,TRBJ2-7,TRBD2,CASSPIMAGDLYEQYF,TGTGCCAGCAGTCCGATAATGGCGGGAGACTTATACGAGCAGTACTTC
few,TRBV6-5,TRBJ2-7,-,CASSSGRLRGEQYF,TGTGCCAGCAGTTCGGGTCGCCTCCGGGGGGAGCAGTACTTC
-,TRBV27,TRBJ2-3,-,CASSDWTDTQYF,TGTGCCAGCAGCGACTGGACAGATACGCAGTATTTT
few,TRBV28,TRBJ1-3,-,CASSLGSMRNTIYF,TGTGCCAGCAGTTTGGGGTCGATGAGAAACACCATATATTTT
many,TRBV12-3/TRBV12-4,TRBJ2-3,TRBD1,CASSLGDRGADTQYF,TGTGCCAGCAGTTTAGGGGACAGGGGAGCAGATACGCAGTATTTT
-,TRBV7-6,TRBJ1-1,TRBD1,CASLTGGNTEAFF,TGTGCCAGTCTGACAGGGGGGAACACTGAAGCTTTCTTT
few,TRBV27,TRBJ1-6,-,CASSSSGNNSPLHF,TGTGCCAGCAGTTCTTCAGGCAATAATTCACCCCTCCACTTT
many,TRBV7-2,TRBJ2-1,-,CASSPTKGTNEQFF,TGTGCCAGCAGCCCCACGAAGGGGACCAATGAGCAGTTCTTC
few,TRBV6-1,TRBJ2-3,TRBD2,CASSSSYERESTDTQYF,TGTGCCAGCAGTTCCTCGTATGAGCGGGAGAGCACAGATACGCAGTATTTT
-,TRBV7-6,TRBJ1-1,-,CASSSRVRGGDTEAFF,TGTGCCAGCAGCTCACGCGTTAGGGGTGGGGACACTGAAGCTTTCTTT
-,TRBV19,TRBJ2-1,TRBD2,CASSTGLAGDNEQFF,TGTGCCAGTAGTACCGGACTAGCGGGAGACAATGAGCAGTTCTTC
-,TRBV9,TRBJ2-1,TRBD2,CASSPRPGLTYNEQFF,TGTGCCAGCAGCCCTCGCCCGGGACTAACCTACAATGAGCAGTTCTTC
-,TRBV5-1,TRBJ2-3,-,CASSRTDYTDTQYF,TGCGCCAGCAGCCGAACAGACTACACAGATACGCAGTATTTT
-,TRBV5-1,TRBJ2-1,TRBD2,CASSGGGPDNEQFF,TGCGCCAGCAGCGGGGGAGGGCCAGACAATGAGCAGTTCTTC
-,TRBV5-6,TRBJ1-5,-,CASSLNRGLTNQPQHF,TGTGCCAGCAGCTTAAACCGGGGTCTCACGAATCAGCCCCAGCATTTT
-,TRBV29-1,TRBJ1-1,TRBD1,CSVEEVRGYEAFF,TGCAGCGTTGAAGAGGTCAGGGGGTATGAAGCTTTCTTT
-,TRBV7-8,TRBJ1-2,-,CASSLGHFKQGYTF,TGTGCCAGCAGCTTAGGTCATTTTAAGCAGGGCTACACCTTC